These T cell receptor beta chains were read from a single sample in a study of shared clonotypes between healthy human individuals. Clones were sequenced by immunoSEQ multiplex PCR, and TCRdb holds only the in-frame ones, with some missing. The repertoire holds roughly 300,000 clones, with around four fifths as singletons. The sequenced material came from memory CD4+ T cells sorted from blood. Every receptor here comes from a man aged 30 to 45 in good health. CDR3s include the opening cysteine and the closing phenylalanine or tryptophan. The order of the fields is D gene, clone size, J gene, V gene, CDR3 protein, CDR3 DNA. A D gene is named only where the DNA matches it firmly. The listing skips clone size in some rows; elsewhere it reads once, few, many or a size class.

d_gene: TRBD2
abundance: few
j_gene: TRBJ2-3
v_gene: TRBV7-6
CDR3aa: CASSRSGSGADTQYF
CDR3nt: TGTGCCAGCAGCAGAAGCGGGAGCGGCGCAGATACGCAGTATTTT

d_gene: -
abundance: -
j_gene: TRBJ1-1
v_gene: TRBV7-2
CDR3aa: CASSIQGTGTEAFF
CDR3nt: TGTGCCAGCAGCATACAGGGTACCGGGACTGAAGCTTTCTTT

d_gene: -
abundance: -
j_gene: TRBJ2-1
v_gene: TRBV27
CDR3aa: CASRGRTAYNEQFF
CDR3nt: TGTGCCAGCAGGGGGAGGACAGCCTACAATGAGCAGTTCTTC

d_gene: -
abundance: -
j_gene: TRBJ2-1
v_gene: TRBV5-1
CDR3aa: CASSGTQSSYNEQFF
CDR3nt: TGCGCCAGCAGCGGAACACAGAGCTCCTACAATGAGCAGTTCTTC

d_gene: -
abundance: -
j_gene: TRBJ1-2
v_gene: TRBV5-5
CDR3aa: CASSLRGQNYGYTF
CDR3nt: TGTGCCAGCAGCTTGCGAGGACAGAACTATGGCTACACCTTC

d_gene: -
abundance: once
j_gene: TRBJ2-7
v_gene: TRBV27
CDR3aa: CASTDFLGEQYF
CDR3nt: TGTGCCAGCACCGACTTTCTGGGGGAGCAGTACTTC

d_gene: -
abundance: -
j_gene: TRBJ2-5
v_gene: TRBV11-2
CDR3aa: CASSLVPGRETQYF
CDR3nt: TGTGCCAGCAGCTTAGTTCCCGGGCGAGAGACCCAGTACTTC

d_gene: -
abundance: -
j_gene: TRBJ1-2
v_gene: TRBV19
CDR3aa: CASSIVGGNYGYTF
CDR3nt: TGTGCCAGTAGTATAGTAGGCGGGAACTATGGCTACACCTTC

d_gene: -
abundance: -
j_gene: TRBJ1-2
v_gene: TRBV20-1
CDR3aa: CSASSERGYTF
CDR3nt: TGCAGTGCCAGCTCGGAAAGGGGCTACACCTTC

d_gene: -
abundance: -
j_gene: TRBJ2-7
v_gene: TRBV5-1
CDR3aa: CASSFMAQDYDEQYF
CDR3nt: TGCGCCAGCAGCTTTATGGCACAGGACTACGACGAGCAGTACTTC

d_gene: -
abundance: -
j_gene: TRBJ1-4
v_gene: TRBV10-3
CDR3aa: CAISESREKLFF
CDR3nt: TGTGCCATCAGTGAGTCCCGTGAAAAACTGTTTTTT

d_gene: -
abundance: -
j_gene: TRBJ1-2
v_gene: TRBV6-1
CDR3aa: CASSESGLEGYTF
CDR3nt: TGTGCCAGCAGTGAATCTGGGTTGGAGGGCTACACCTTC

d_gene: TRBD2
abundance: few
j_gene: TRBJ2-1
v_gene: TRBV5-1
CDR3aa: CASGRAGDAGDEQFF
CDR3nt: TGCGCCAGCGGTAGGGCGGGAGATGCAGGAGATGAGCAGTTCTTC

d_gene: TRBD1
abundance: -
j_gene: TRBJ2-7
v_gene: TRBV28
CDR3aa: CASWDRQGAYEQYF
CDR3nt: TGTGCCAGCTGGGACAGACAGGGGGCTTACGAGCAGTACTTC

d_gene: -
abundance: -
j_gene: TRBJ1-5
v_gene: TRBV15
CDR3aa: CATSSPLQPQHF
CDR3nt: TGTGCCACCAGCAGTCCCCTACAGCCCCAGCATTTT

d_gene: TRBD1
abundance: -
j_gene: TRBJ2-1
v_gene: TRBV28
CDR3aa: CASSLIGTGTRYNEQFF
CDR3nt: TGTGCCAGCAGTTTAATTGGGACAGGGACTCGCTACAATGAGCAGTTCTTC

d_gene: -
abundance: -
j_gene: TRBJ2-1
v_gene: TRBV4-3
CDR3aa: CASSQFRAGNEQFF
CDR3nt: TGCGCCAGCAGCCAATTTCGGGCTGGAAATGAGCAGTTCTTC

d_gene: -
abundance: once
j_gene: TRBJ2-7
v_gene: TRBV7-9
CDR3aa: CASSLGTPSLYEQYF
CDR3nt: TGTGCCAGCAGCCTTGGGACTCCATCCCTCTACGAGCAGTACTTC

d_gene: TRBD1
abundance: -
j_gene: TRBJ2-1
v_gene: TRBV13
CDR3aa: CASSFGDSAYNEQFF
CDR3nt: TGTGCCAGCAGTTTTGGGGACAGCGCCTACAATGAGCAGTTCTTC

d_gene: TRBD2
abundance: -
j_gene: TRBJ2-1
v_gene: TRBV9
CDR3aa: CASSATSGSNEQFF
CDR3nt: TGTGCCAGCAGCGCTACTAGCGGGAGTAATGAGCAGTTCTTC

d_gene: -
abundance: -
j_gene: TRBJ2-3
v_gene: TRBV27
CDR3aa: CASSPQARFYSPEKNTDTQYF
CDR3nt: TGTGCCAGCAGTCCCCAAGCCCGTTTCTACAGCCCGGAAAAGAACACAGATACGCAGTATTTT

d_gene: -
abundance: -
j_gene: TRBJ2-3
v_gene: TRBV28
CDR3aa: CASSLFQVTKADTQYF
CDR3nt: TGTGCCAGCAGTTTATTCCAGGTTACAAAAGCGGATACGCAGTATTTT

d_gene: -
abundance: -
j_gene: TRBJ2-1
v_gene: TRBV25-1
CDR3aa: CASSESGRGDEQFF
CDR3nt: TGTGCCAGCAGTGAATCCGGCAGGGGTGATGAGCAGTTCTTC

d_gene: TRBD2
abundance: medium-sized
j_gene: TRBJ2-7
v_gene: TRBV7-9
CDR3aa: CASSSAGVTYEQYF
CDR3nt: TGTGCCAGCAGCTCCGCGGGGGTAACCTACGAGCAGTACTTC

d_gene: TRBD1
abundance: -
j_gene: TRBJ2-7
v_gene: TRBV5-4
CDR3aa: CASSQSTGGSYEQYF
CDR3nt: TGTGCCAGCAGCCAATCGACAGGGGGTTCGTACGAGCAGTACTTC

d_gene: -
abundance: -
j_gene: TRBJ1-1
v_gene: TRBV7-6
CDR3aa: CASSLRQGNTEAFF
CDR3nt: TGTGCCAGCAGCTTAAGGCAGGGGAACACTGAAGCTTTCTTT

d_gene: -
abundance: -
j_gene: TRBJ2-7
v_gene: TRBV5-4
CDR3aa: CASSFRQGLLSEQYF
CDR3nt: TGTGCCAGCAGCTTCCGTCAGGGCCTTTTAAGCGAGCAGTACTTC

d_gene: -
abundance: -
j_gene: TRBJ2-7
v_gene: TRBV7-8
CDR3aa: CASSLVGRLYEQYF
CDR3nt: TGTGCCAGCAGCTTAGTTGGGAGGCTCTACGAGCAGTACTTC

d_gene: -
abundance: -
j_gene: TRBJ1-2
v_gene: TRBV6-6
CDR3aa: CASSSAEQWPYGYTF
CDR3nt: TGTGCCAGCAGTTCCGCGGAGCAGTGGCCCTATGGCTACACCTTC

d_gene: TRBD1
abundance: few
j_gene: TRBJ2-1
v_gene: TRBV7-2
CDR3aa: CASSSGTGGNEQFF
CDR3nt: TGTGCCAGCAGCTCCGGGACAGGGGGCAATGAGCAGTTCTTC

d_gene: -
abundance: -
j_gene: TRBJ2-3
v_gene: TRBV12-5
CDR3aa: CASMLAGTDTQYF
CDR3nt: TGTGCTAGTATGTTAGCCGGCACAGATACGCAGTATTTT

d_gene: -
abundance: many
j_gene: TRBJ1-5
v_gene: TRBV6-1
CDR3aa: CASSESNGNQPQHF
CDR3nt: TGTGCCAGCAGTGAATCAAACGGTAATCAGCCCCAGCATTTT

d_gene: -
abundance: -
j_gene: TRBJ2-7
v_gene: TRBV7-2
CDR3aa: CASSRRPRGNYEQYF
CDR3nt: TGTGCCAGCAGTCGACGCCCCCGGGGCAATTACGAGCAGTACTTC

d_gene: -
abundance: -
j_gene: TRBJ2-7
v_gene: TRBV10-3
CDR3aa: CAIGLDSYEQYF
CDR3nt: TGTGCCATCGGGCTGGACAGCTACGAGCAGTACTTC

d_gene: -
abundance: once
j_gene: TRBJ1-1
v_gene: TRBV6-1
CDR3aa: CASSPVQSREAFF
CDR3nt: TGTGCCAGCAGCCCGGTACAGAGCCGCGAAGCTTTCTTT

d_gene: TRBD1
abundance: -
j_gene: TRBJ2-7
v_gene: TRBV28
CDR3aa: CASSLPPPSDRTGDIYEQYF
CDR3nt: TGTGCCAGCAGTTTACCCCCCCCGTCTGACCGAACAGGGGACATCTACGAGCAGTACTTC

d_gene: -
abundance: -
j_gene: TRBJ2-5
v_gene: TRBV18
CDR3aa: CASSPMGVKETQYF
CDR3nt: TGTGCCAGCTCACCAATGGGGGTGAAAGAGACCCAGTACTTC

d_gene: -
abundance: -
j_gene: TRBJ2-1
v_gene: TRBV18
CDR3aa: CASSPKDEQFF
CDR3nt: TGTGCCAGCTCACCTAAGGATGAGCAGTTCTTC

d_gene: TRBD1
abundance: -
j_gene: TRBJ2-5
v_gene: TRBV30
CDR3aa: CAWSRGLETQYF
CDR3nt: TGTGCCTGGTCAAGGGGGCTGGAGACCCAGTACTTC

d_gene: -
abundance: few
j_gene: TRBJ2-7
v_gene: TRBV18
CDR3aa: CASSPEDIYEQYF
CDR3nt: TGTGCCAGCTCACCAGAGGACATCTACGAGCAGTACTTC

d_gene: TRBD1
abundance: -
j_gene: TRBJ2-7
v_gene: TRBV7-6
CDR3aa: CASSATTGGSLDYEQYF
CDR3nt: TGTGCCAGCAGCGCAACAACAGGGGGCTCCCTCGACTACGAGCAGTACTTC

d_gene: -
abundance: once
j_gene: TRBJ2-7
v_gene: TRBV25-1
CDR3aa: CASSRRSSYEQYF
CDR3nt: TGTGCCAGCAGTAGGAGGAGCTCCTACGAGCAGTACTTC

d_gene: TRBD1
abundance: -
j_gene: TRBJ2-1
v_gene: TRBV5-1
CDR3aa: CASSLFGTGGHNEQFF
CDR3nt: TGCGCCAGCAGCTTGTTCGGGACAGGGGGCCACAATGAGCAGTTCTTC

d_gene: TRBD2
abundance: -
j_gene: TRBJ2-7
v_gene: TRBV7-2
CDR3aa: CASSLGLAGVVEQYF
CDR3nt: TGTGCCAGCAGCTTAGGACTAGCGGGAGTGGTCGAGCAGTACTTC

d_gene: -
abundance: -
j_gene: TRBJ1-5
v_gene: TRBV5-6
CDR3aa: CASSSWGYHQPQHF
CDR3nt: TGTGCCAGCAGCTCGTGGGGATACCATCAGCCCCAGCATTTT

d_gene: TRBD2
abundance: -
j_gene: TRBJ2-7
v_gene: TRBV5-1
CDR3aa: CASSLTSGRGYEQYF
CDR3nt: TGCGCCAGCAGCTTGACTAGCGGGAGGGGCTACGAGCAGTACTTC

d_gene: -
abundance: -
j_gene: TRBJ2-3
v_gene: TRBV7-2
CDR3aa: CASSLSPWTTSTDTQYF
CDR3nt: TGTGCCAGCAGCTTAAGTCCTTGGACTACAAGCACAGATACGCAGTATTTT

d_gene: -
abundance: many
j_gene: TRBJ2-3
v_gene: TRBV5-6
CDR3aa: CASSLASRADTQYF
CDR3nt: TGTGCCAGCAGCTTGGCCTCGAGGGCGGATACGCAGTATTTT